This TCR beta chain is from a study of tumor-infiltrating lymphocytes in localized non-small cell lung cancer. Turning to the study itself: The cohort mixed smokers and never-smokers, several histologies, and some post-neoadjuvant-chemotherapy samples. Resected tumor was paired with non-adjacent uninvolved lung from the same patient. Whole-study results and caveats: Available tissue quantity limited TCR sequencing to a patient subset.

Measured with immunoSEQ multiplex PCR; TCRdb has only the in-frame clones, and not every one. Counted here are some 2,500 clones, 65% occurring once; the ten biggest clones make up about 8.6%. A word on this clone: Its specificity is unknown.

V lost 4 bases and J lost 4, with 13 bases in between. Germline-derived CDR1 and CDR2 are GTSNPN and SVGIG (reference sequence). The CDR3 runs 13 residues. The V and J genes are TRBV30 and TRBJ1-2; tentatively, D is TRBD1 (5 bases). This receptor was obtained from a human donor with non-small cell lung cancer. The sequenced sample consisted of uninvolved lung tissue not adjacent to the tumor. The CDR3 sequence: CAWTMGLGYGYTF. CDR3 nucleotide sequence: TGTGCCTGGACTATGGGACTGGGCTATGGCTACACCTTC.